The 24 T cell receptor beta chains presented below share a single source sample, sequenced in a study of T cells in Graves' hyperthyroidism and ophthalmopathy. There were TCR beta CDR3 regions amplified from RNA transcripts. HTBI primers were employed in a first-round RT-PCR of the TCR CDR3. TCRdb processed the multiplex PCR reads anew with MiXCR; each CDR3 protein has one entry. The sample includes around 540,000 distinct CDR3 sequences, about 16% of them seen just once. The sample was blood. These receptors originate from a woman aged 30 to 39 with Graves' ophthalmopathy.

This clonotype has more than one count but fewer than ten. The chain uses TRBV30 and TRBJ1-6; D is perhaps TRBD1 (5 bases). Germline-derived CDR1 and CDR2 are GTSNPN and SVGIG (reference sequence). Trimming took 1 base from V and 10 from J, leaving 8 bases between them. CDR3 length: 12 residues. CDR3 nucleotide sequence: TGTGCCTGGAGTGCAGGGCAATCACCCCTCCACTTT. This codes for CAWSAGQSPLHF.

This clonotype turned up a few times. The V gene is TRBV20-1, the J gene TRBJ2-7; TRBD1 might be the D (6 bases). Germline CDR1 reads DFQATT; CDR2 reads SNEGSKA (reference sequence). V dropped 0 bases and J dropped 5 bases, with 14 bases sitting between them. The CDR3 totals 14 residues. The CDR3 DNA sequence: TGCAGTGCTAGAGACAGGGGATCCTTTGACGAGCAGTACTTC. The encoded protein is CSARDRGSFDEQYF.

This clonotype was seen a handful of times. This may be a read error: a much more frequent sequence differs by one nucleotide. The chain carries TRBV30 and TRBJ2-7; tentatively, D is TRBD2 (6 bases). Germline CDR1 and CDR2: GTSNPN and SVGIG (reference sequence). The CDR3 is 15 residues long. DNA of the CDR3: TGTGCCCGGAGTCCAAGTAGCGGCCTAACCTACGAGCAGTACTTC. Translated, it gives CARSPSSGLTYEQYF.

The CDR3: CASMFGRALNTEAFF. CDR3 sequence (DNA): TGTGCCAGCATGTTCGGGCGTGCCTTGAACACTGAAGCTTTCTTT. The genes are TRBV14 and TRBJ1-1; D gene ambiguous. The length of the CDR3 is 15 residues. The V and J ends lost 7 bases and 0 bases respectively, with 15 bases between them. Per germline, CDR1 SGHDN and CDR2 FVKESK.

This clonotype was found many times. The V and J genes are TRBV20-1 and TRBJ2-7; D is uncertain. Trimming removed 3 bases at V and 0 bases at J, with 9 bases between. There are 13 residues in the CDR3. The germline gives CDR1 DFQATT, CDR2 SNEGSKA (reference sequence). The CDR3 sequence is CSASLGASYEQYF. The CDR3 DNA reads as TGCAGTGCTAGTTTAGGTGCCTCCTACGAGCAGTACTTC.

This clonotype has only a few counts. A junction boundary mismatches the germline segment, possibly from a read error. The rearrangement joins TRBV3-1 to TRBJ2-7; D uncertain. Per the germline V gene, CDR1 is LGHDT and CDR2 is YNNKEL (reference sequence). This CDR3 region has 11 residues. The CDR3 loop reads CASSLGYEQHF. Here the CDR3 DNA reads TGTGCCAGCAGCCTAGGATACGAGCAGCACTTC.

There are many counts of this clonotype. The chain employs TRBV5-6 and TRBJ2-7; tentatively, D is TRBD2 (5 bases). V gave up 3 bases and J gave up 1 base, with 11 bases separating them. Germline V gene data show CDR1 as SGHDT and CDR2 as YYEEEE. This CDR3 comprises 14 residues. In DNA form, the CDR3 reads TGTGCCAGCAGCTCGAGGACTCTTTCCTACGAGCAGTACTTC. This gives the protein CASSSRTLSYEQYF.

This clonotype was counted only a few times. The chain recombines TRBV5-1 with TRBJ2-2, with 12 bases matching TRBD2. CDR1 is SGHRS and CDR2 is YFSETQ in the germline V gene. The CDR3 length is 18 residues. With V trimmed by 1 base and J by 2 bases, 6 bases remained unmatched. The CDR3 nucleotides read TGCGCCAGCAGCTTGAGTCTAGCGGGAGGGGTCAACACCGGGGAGCTGTTTTTT. Translated: CASSLSLAGGVNTGELFF.

CDR3 in amino acids: CSVRDRVGQPQHF. The CDR3 nucleotides read TGCAGCGTTCGGGACAGGGTAGGCCAGCCCCAGCATTTT. V is TRBV29-1 and J is TRBJ1-5, with 9 bases aligning to TRBD1. Germline V gene lookup returns CDR1 SQVTM and CDR2 ANQGSEA. Trimming at V came to 5 bases and at J to 7 bases, leaving 6 bases not matched to a gene. There are 13 residues in the CDR3.

This rearrangement joins TRBV11-3 to TRBJ2-1, with 10 bases identical to TRBD2. CDR3 size: 13 residues. CDR1 and CDR2 (germline): SGHNT, YENEEA. Germline trimming cut 3 bases from V and 9 bases from J; bases unmatched to any gene: 2. The DNA of the CDR3 is TGTGCCAGCAGCTTGGTAGCGGGAGGTGAGCAGTTCTTC. Translation gives CASSLVAGGEQFF.

There are many counts of this clonotype. The chain employs TRBV28 and TRBJ2-7; TRBD2 matches 12 bases. This CDR3 has 16 amino acids. Trimming at V came to 5 bases and at J to 4 bases, leaving 9 bases not matched to a gene. The V gene's germline CDR1 is MDHEN and CDR2 SYDVKM. In nucleotides, the CDR3 is TGTGCCAGCAGTGCATGGACTAGCGGGAATGGGTACGAGCAGTACTTC. As protein: CASSAWTSGNGYEQYF.

In its sample, this clonotype was seen a few times. The V and J genes are TRBV30 and TRBJ1-1; D not certain. The CDR3 spans 13 residues. Germline V gene lookup returns CDR1 GTSNPN and CDR2 SVGIG (reference sequence). V was trimmed by 8 bases and J by 1 base, leaving 14 bases between them. CDR3: CAGDRSANTEAFF. The CDR3 bases are TGTGCCGGTGATCGTAGTGCGAACACTGAAGCTTTCTTT.

This clonotype has a count of ten or more. This rearrangement joins TRBV2 to TRBJ2-5, with TRBD1 matching 7 bases. The CDR3 totals 16 residues. V was pared by 3 bases and J by 5 bases, with 12 bases of the junction left unmatched. Germline CDR1 is SNHLY and CDR2 is FYNNEI. CDR3 nucleotide sequence: TGTGCCAGCAGTGATTTGGGACGGAGCAGGGGGGAGACCCAGTACTTC. Translating gives CASSDLGRSRGETQYF.

This clonotype was seen more than once but under ten times. The gene calls are TRBV6-4 and TRBJ2-1, with TRBD2 matching over 9 bases. The germline CDR1 and CDR2 sequences are MRHNA and SNTAGT. Trimming took 4 bases from V and 7 from J; bases not matched to a gene: 8. CDR3 length: 15 residues. The CDR3 loop reads CASSVISGSGNEQFF. DNA of the CDR3: TGTGCCAGCAGTGTCATTAGCGGGAGTGGGAATGAGCAGTTCTTC.

This clonotype has at least ten counts. The chain joins TRBV7-8 to TRBJ2-1; no reliable D call. This CDR3 comprises 13 residues. Germline V gene data show CDR1 as SGHVS and CDR2 as FQNEAQ. With 1 base removed from V and 6 bases from J, the gap between germline ends came to 7 bases. CDR3 coding DNA: TGTGCCAGCAGCTTAGGAGCTACCAATGAGCAGTTCTTC. Translated: CASSLGATNEQFF.

The sample holds a few counts of this clonotype. The chain combines TRBV6-5 with TRBJ2-7; D unresolved. The CDR3 spans 13 residues. The V end lost 4 bases, the J end lost 2 bases, and 9 bases lay between the germline ends. Germline CDR1 reads MNHEY; CDR2 reads SVGAGI. The CDR3 DNA reads TGTGCCAGCAGTTTCGGGCAGACCTACGAGCAGTACTTC. Translated, it gives CASSFGQTYEQYF.

As regards this clonotype: Germline and junction disagree at one end, which may indicate a read error. This chain links TRBV12-3 or TRBV12-4 with TRBJ2-2; D might be TRBD2 (6 bases). This CDR3 has 17 amino acids. The CDR3 DNA is TGCGCCAGCAGCCAAGATCTCCAGCGGGCATACACCGGGGAGCTGTTTTTT. It translates to CASSQDLQRAYTGELFF.

This clonotype came up a few times. The chain employs TRBV7-9 and TRBJ2-2; D unresolved. Germline V gene data show CDR1 as SEHNR and CDR2 as FQNEAQ (reference sequence). Trimming removed 5 bases from V and 6 bases from J, with 16 bases in between. The CDR3 consists of 15 residues. The CDR3 sequence is CASSPEDRLAGELFF. In DNA, the CDR3 is TGTGCCAGCAGCCCAGAAGACCGGTTGGCCGGGGAGCTGTTTTTT.

This clonotype occurred a few times. This chain links TRBV4-2 with TRBJ2-7; 11 nucleotides line up with TRBD2. This CDR3 spans 15 amino acids. Germline V lookup: CDR1 LGHNA, CDR2 YNFKEQ. The trim removed 3 bases at V and 7 bases at J, leaving 8 bases unmatched. CDR3 region: CASSQTSGIVGEQYF. The CDR3 DNA sequence: TGTGCCAGCAGCCAGACTAGCGGGATAGTGGGTGAGCAGTACTTC.

This clonotype has just a few counts. The chain is built from TRBV24-1 and TRBJ1-5, with a weak D call TRBD1 (5 bases). CDR3 length equals 16 residues. Trimming stripped 3 bases from V and 5 bases from J, with 16 bases between. Germline lookup yields CDR1 KGHDR and CDR2 SFDVKD. The CDR3 DNA reads as TGTGCCACCAGTGATCCTTCCCGGGACGGTGATCAGCCCCAGCATTTT. It codes for CATSDPSRDGDQPQHF.

This clonotype was picked up a small number of times. The chain joins TRBV5-6 to TRBJ2-3; TRBD2 aligns across 8 bases. CDR3 size: 15 residues. Germline lookup yields CDR1 SGHDT and CDR2 YYEEEE. Trimming removed 0 bases from V and 7 bases from J; junction bases left unmatched: 7. The CDR3 coding sequence is TGTGCCAGCAGCTTGGACAGCGGGGGCCGGAATACGCAGTATTTT. Encoded protein: CASSLDSGGRNTQYF.

The rearrangement uses TRBV3-1 and TRBJ2-7; D is undetermined. The CDR3 extends over 15 amino acids. Germline V gene data show CDR1 as LGHDT and CDR2 as YNNKEL (reference sequence). V gave up 0 bases and J gave up 0 bases, with 9 bases separating them. The CDR3 is CASSQERTDSYEQYF. As DNA, the CDR3 is TGTGCCAGCAGCCAAGAGAGGACCGACTCCTACGAGCAGTACTTC.

The chain uses TRBV6-2 or TRBV6-3 and TRBJ2-7; possibly TRBD1 for D (6 bases). V lost 6 bases and J lost 0, with 12 bases in between. This CDR3 spans 14 amino acids. Germline lookup yields CDR1 MNHEY and CDR2 SVGEGT. The CDR3 loop is CASRSQGDSYEQYF. DNA for the CDR3: TGTGCCAGCAGATCACAGGGTGACTCCTACGAGCAGTACTTC.

This clonotype turned up a few times. The V gene is TRBV5-1, the J gene TRBJ2-7; tentative D call: TRBD2 (5 bases). CDR3 length: 14 amino acids. Trimming cost V 4 bases and J 7 bases, with 18 bases left between them. Germline CDR1 is SGHRS and CDR2 is YFSETQ. For the CDR3, the DNA is TGCGCCAGCAGCCGGAGCGGTTCCGGAGTGGAGCAGTACTTC. Amino acids: CASSRSGSGVEQYF.